This T cell receptor (beta chain) was sequenced for a study of T-cell reconstitution after alpha-beta-depleted transplantation in children. Construction of the TCRbeta library involved unique molecular identifiers. TCRdb reprocessed the PCR reads via MiXCR and lists one record per CDR3 protein. The table has about 490,000 distinct CDR3 sequences, roughly a tenth seen once. On this clonotype itself: Its target is unknown.

Germline assignment: CDR1 DFQATT and CDR2 SNEGSKA (reference sequence). This CDR3 spans 13 amino acids. Trimming removed 0 bases at V and 3 bases at J, with 8 bases between. General study results and limits: Approximately two months post-transplant, alpha-beta T cells reportedly originated from several hundred expanded graft clones.

This rearrangement joins TRBV20-1 to TRBJ2-5, with D maybe TRBD2 (6 bases). The sequencing used PBMCs, collected before TCRalphabeta/CD19-depleted stem cell transplant. The TCR originated in a child aged 2 to 10 with inherited bone marrow failure, due to receive a stem cell transplant. The CDR3 loop reads CSARDPGEETQYF. The CDR3 DNA reads as TGCAGTGCTAGAGATCCGGGGGAAGAGACCCAGTACTTC.